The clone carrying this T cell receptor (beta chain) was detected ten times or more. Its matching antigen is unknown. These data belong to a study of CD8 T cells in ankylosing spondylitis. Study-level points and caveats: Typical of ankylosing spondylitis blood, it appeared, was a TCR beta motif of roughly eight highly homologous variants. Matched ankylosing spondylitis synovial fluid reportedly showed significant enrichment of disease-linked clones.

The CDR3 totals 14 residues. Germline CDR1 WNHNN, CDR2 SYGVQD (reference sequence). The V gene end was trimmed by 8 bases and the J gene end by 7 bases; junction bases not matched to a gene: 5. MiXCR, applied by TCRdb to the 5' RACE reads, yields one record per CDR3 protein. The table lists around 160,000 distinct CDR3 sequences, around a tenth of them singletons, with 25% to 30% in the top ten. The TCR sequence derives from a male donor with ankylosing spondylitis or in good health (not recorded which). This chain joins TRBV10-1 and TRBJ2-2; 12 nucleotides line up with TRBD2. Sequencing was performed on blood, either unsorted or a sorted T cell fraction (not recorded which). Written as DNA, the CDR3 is TGCGCCAGCCGACTAGCGGGAGAAAGCGGGGAGCTGTTTTTT. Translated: CASRLAGESGELFF.